This TCR beta chain was retrieved from a study of cytomegalovirus exposure and HLA in healthy donors. V was trimmed by 4 bases and J by 3 bases, leaving 7 bases between them. This CDR3 comprises 13 residues. Germline V lookup: CDR1 SNHLY, CDR2 FYNNEI. The primer mix had 60 Vbeta and 13 Jbeta primers. Libraries were prepared by immunoSEQ multiplex PCR; TCRdb keeps only in-frame clonotypes and omits some of them. The repertoire includes about 190,000 clones, 75% to 90% of them detected once, and around 3% sits in the top ten. The sample taken for sequencing was PBMCs. The sequence was obtained from a woman aged 50 to 60 in good health and CMV-seropositive. The rearrangement uses TRBV2 and TRBJ1-5, with D possibly matching TRBD1 (6 bases). CDR3 region: CASSGDNNQPQHF. CDR3 coding DNA: TGTGCCAGCAGTGGGGACAACAATCAGCCCCAGCATTTT.